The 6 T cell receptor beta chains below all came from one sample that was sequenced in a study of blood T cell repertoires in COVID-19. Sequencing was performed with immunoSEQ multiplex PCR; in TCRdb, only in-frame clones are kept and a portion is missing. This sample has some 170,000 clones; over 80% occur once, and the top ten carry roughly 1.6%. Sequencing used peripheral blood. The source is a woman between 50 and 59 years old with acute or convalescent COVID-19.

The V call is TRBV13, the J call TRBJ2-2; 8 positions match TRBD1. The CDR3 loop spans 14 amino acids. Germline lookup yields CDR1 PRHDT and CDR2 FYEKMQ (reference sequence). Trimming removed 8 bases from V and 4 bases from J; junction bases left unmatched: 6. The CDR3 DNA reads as TGTGCCAGCTTGGGACAGGCGGGCACCGGGGAGCTGTTTTTT. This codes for CASLGQAGTGELFF.

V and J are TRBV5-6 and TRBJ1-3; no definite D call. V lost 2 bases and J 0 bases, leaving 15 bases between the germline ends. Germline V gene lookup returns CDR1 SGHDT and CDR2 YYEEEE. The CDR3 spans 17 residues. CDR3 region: CASSLTAVVFSGNTIYF. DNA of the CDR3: TGTGCCAGCAGCTTAACAGCCGTTGTATTCTCTGGAAACACCATATATTTT.

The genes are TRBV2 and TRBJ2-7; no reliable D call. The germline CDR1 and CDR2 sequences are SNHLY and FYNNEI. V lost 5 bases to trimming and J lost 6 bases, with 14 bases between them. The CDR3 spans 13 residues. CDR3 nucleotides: TGTGCCAGCAGTTCCTCATTAACGGGCGAGCAGTACTTC. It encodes CASSSSLTGEQYF.

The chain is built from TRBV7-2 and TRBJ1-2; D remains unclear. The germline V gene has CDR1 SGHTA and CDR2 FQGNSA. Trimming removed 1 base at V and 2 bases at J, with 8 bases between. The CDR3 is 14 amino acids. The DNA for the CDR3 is TGTGCCAGCAGCTTAGTTTCGGGGAACTATGGCTACACCTTC. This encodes CASSLVSGNYGYTF.

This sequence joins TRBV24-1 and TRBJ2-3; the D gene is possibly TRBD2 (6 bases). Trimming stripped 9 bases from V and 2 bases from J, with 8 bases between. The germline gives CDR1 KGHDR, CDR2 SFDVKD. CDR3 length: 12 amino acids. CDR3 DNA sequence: TGTGCCACCGGGACTGCCACAGATACGCAGTATTTT. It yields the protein CATGTATDTQYF.

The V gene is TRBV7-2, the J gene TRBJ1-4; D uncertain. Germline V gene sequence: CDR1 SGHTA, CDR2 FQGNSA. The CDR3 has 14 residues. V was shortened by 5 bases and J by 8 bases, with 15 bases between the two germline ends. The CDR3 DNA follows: TGTGCCAGCAGCCAAAGTCGGGTCGGGGAAAAACTGTTTTTT. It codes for CASSQSRVGEKLFF.